These T cell receptor beta chains were read from a single sample in a study of T cells after yellow fever vaccination. TCRdb itself ran the 5' RACE reads through MiXCR, one entry per CDR3 protein. The data contain roughly 120,000 distinct CDR3 sequences, around 7.7% of them seen just once; the ten biggest clones take up nearly 2.5%. The source was CD4+ T cells sorted from PBMCs, collected 9 to 11 days after the first yellow fever vaccination. The receptors were gathered from a man aged 18 to 35 who received the YFV17D yellow fever vaccine. Each CDR3 is given with its conserved first and last residue. The order of the fields is clone size, V gene, J gene, D gene, CDR3 DNA, CDR3 protein. The D gene is left open where the match is weak. Expanded clones are given a class, and other clones once, few, many or no size at all.

>many|TRBV9|TRBJ1-1|NA
TGTGCCAGCAGCCCGCTGATAGGGCCGAACACTGAAGCTTTCTTT
CASSPLIGPNTEAFF
>many|TRBV30|TRBJ2-5|NA
TGTGCCTGGAGTGTACGAGAGACCCAGTACTTC
CAWSVRETQYF
>many|TRBV4-1|TRBJ1-1|NA
TGCGCCAGCAGCCAAGTCTACAGGAACTCGAACACTGAAGCTTTCTTT
CASSQVYRNSNTEAFF
>few|TRBV7-6|TRBJ2-1|NA
TGTGCCAGCAGCCCGAGGCTGGACAGCCTTAAGGATGAGCAGTTCTTC
CASSPRLDSLKDEQFF
>NA|TRBV5-5|TRBJ2-2|NA
TGTGCCAGCGGCCCTGGGATCTTCACCGGGGAGCTGTTTTTT
CASGPGIFTGELFF
>many|TRBV30|TRBJ1-2|TRBD1
TGTGCCTGGACGCGGACAGGTGGTTATGGCTACACCTTC
CAWTRTGGYGYTF
>many|TRBV6-2/TRBV6-3|TRBJ1-5|NA
TGTGCCAGCACCCCGGGTCGGGATCAGCCCCAGCATTTT
CASTPGRDQPQHF
>many|TRBV24-1|TRBJ2-1|TRBD2
TGTGCCACCAGTGATTTCGGGGGGGCAGGCTACAATGAGCAGTTCTTC
CATSDFGGAGYNEQFF
>many|TRBV2|TRBJ2-3|TRBD1
TGTGCCAGCAGCCTCGACAGGGTCAGGTCAGATACGCAGTATTTT
CASSLDRVRSDTQYF
>few|TRBV10-3|TRBJ1-5|TRBD1
TGTGCCATCAGTGAGTCGGACAGGGACAATCAGCCCCAGCATTTT
CAISESDRDNQPQHF
>many|TRBV3-1|TRBJ2-7|NA
TGTGCCAGCAGCCAAGCTAGTAATTCCCACGAGCAGTACTTC
CASSQASNSHEQYF
>many|TRBV20-1|TRBJ2-2|NA
TGCAGTGTCGCCGGGCCCCCTCTATGGGGCGGGGAGCTGTTTTTT
CSVAGPPLWGGELFF
>few|TRBV7-2|TRBJ1-4|NA
TGTGCCAGCAGCTTAAATACTGTCGGAAAACTGTTTTTT
CASSLNTVGKLFF
>many|TRBV18|TRBJ2-7|TRBD1
TGTGCCAGCTCACTTCAGGGGGCGCGCGGGCCTTACGAGCAGTACTTC
CASSLQGARGPYEQYF
>many|TRBV9|TRBJ2-7|NA
TGTGCCAGCAGCGTTTCTCTAGCACCGGGTTACGAGCAGTACTTC
CASSVSLAPGYEQYF
>many|TRBV7-2|TRBJ1-2|NA
TGTGCCAGCAGCTTAGATGGGGTCCCGAACTATGGCTACACCTTC
CASSLDGVPNYGYTF
>many|TRBV12-3/TRBV12-4|TRBJ1-1|TRBD1
TGTGCCAGCAGTTCGCAGGGGGCCGGGAACACTGAAGCTTTCTTT
CASSSQGAGNTEAFF
>many|TRBV12-3/TRBV12-4|TRBJ1-5|NA
TGTGCCAGCAGCCTACAGGGACCCTACAATCAGCCCCAGCATTTT
CASSLQGPYNQPQHF
>many|TRBV5-6|TRBJ2-1|NA
TGTGCCAGCAGCTTGGGAGCCGGGACAGAGCAGTTCTTC
CASSLGAGTEQFF
>many|TRBV10-2|TRBJ1-5|TRBD1
TGCGCCAGCAGTGACGTCCAGGGGGGAGGGGAGCCCCAGCATTTT
CASSDVQGGGEPQHF
>few|TRBV7-9|TRBJ2-1|NA
TGTGCCAGCAGCTTTAGGTCCTACAATGAGCAGTTCTTC
CASSFRSYNEQFF
>many|TRBV14|TRBJ2-1|NA
TGTGCCAGCAGCCCCAAGGGGGGATTAAGCTCCTACAATGAGCAGTTCTTC
CASSPKGGLSSYNEQFF
>many|TRBV30|TRBJ1-2|NA
TGTGCCTGGAGTAGAGACAGGCCCTATGGCTACACCTTC
CAWSRDRPYGYTF
>many|TRBV11-2|TRBJ2-5|TRBD1
TGTGCCAGCAGCCCGAGGACAGGGCAAGAGACCCAGTACTTC
CASSPRTGQETQYF
>few|TRBV5-4|TRBJ2-3|TRBD2
TGTGCCAGCAGCTTAGTTAGCGGGGGAAGCGCAGATACGCAGTATTTT
CASSLVSGGSADTQYF
>many|TRBV12-3/TRBV12-4|TRBJ2-3|NA
TGTGCCAGCAGTTTAGATATCACAGATACGCAGTATTTT
CASSLDITDTQYF
>many|TRBV5-1|TRBJ2-2|TRBD2
TGCGCCAGCGGTAGCGGGCTAAACACCGGGGAGCTGTTTTTT
CASGSGLNTGELFF
>NA|TRBV5-5|TRBJ2-3|NA
TGTGCCAGCAGCTTGGCGCCGGGGCCCGGCACAGATACGCAGTATTTT
CASSLAPGPGTDTQYF
>many|TRBV20-1|TRBJ1-2|NA
TGCAGTGCAAGTAGGTTCCCCTATGGCTACACCTTC
CSASRFPYGYTF
>many|TRBV11-2|TRBJ1-6|NA
TGTGCCAGCAGCTCCAACAGTAATTCACCCCTCCACTTT
CASSSNSNSPLHF
>many|TRBV5-6|TRBJ1-2|NA
TGTGCCAGCAGCTCCGGACAGCGAGGCTATGGCTACACCTTC
CASSSGQRGYGYTF
>many|TRBV20-1|TRBJ2-2|NA
TGCAGTGCTAGGGATACGGAGGGAGGACCGAACACCGGGGAGCTGTTTTTT
CSARDTEGGPNTGELFF
>NA|TRBV7-2|TRBJ1-2|NA
TGTGCCAGCAGCTTAGACGGACAGTCGGATGGCTACACCTTC
CASSLDGQSDGYTF
>NA|TRBV6-1|TRBJ1-4|NA
TGTGCCAGCAGTGAAGGAATGTATGAAAAACTGTTTTTT
CASSEGMYEKLFF
>many|TRBV2|TRBJ2-4|TRBD1
TGTGCCAGCAGTGCAGACAGGGGCTGGGGAAACATTCAGTACTTC
CASSADRGWGNIQYF
>many|TRBV27|TRBJ1-4|NA
TGTGCCAGCAAGTTGGGACACCATAATGAAAAACTGTTTTTT
CASKLGHHNEKLFF
>few|TRBV7-2|TRBJ2-3|NA
TGTGCCAGCAGCTTTCCCCAGGGAGGTTTTAATGCAGATACGCAGTATTTT
CASSFPQGGFNADTQYF
>many|TRBV9|TRBJ2-5|TRBD1
TGTGCCAGCAGCCCTCCGACAGGGGGGCTACAAGAGACCCAGTACTTC
CASSPPTGGLQETQYF
>many|TRBV9|TRBJ1-2|NA
TGTGCCAGCAGCGCTTCCGGGACCTCCGATAGCTACACCTTC
CASSASGTSDSYTF
>NA|TRBV9|TRBJ2-1|TRBD1
TGTGCCAGCAGCGTAGAGGGACAGGGGTTCAATGAGCAGTTCTTC
CASSVEGQGFNEQFF
>many|TRBV24-1|TRBJ2-1|TRBD1
TGTGCCACCAGTGCCGTGGACAGGGGGCGCAGAAATGAGCAGTTCTTC
CATSAVDRGRRNEQFF
>many|TRBV29-1|TRBJ1-1|NA
TGCAGCGTTGATCAGGGTGGCACTGAAGCTTTCTTT
CSVDQGGTEAFF
>many|TRBV6-2/TRBV6-3|TRBJ2-1|TRBD2
TGTGCCAGCAGCACTAGCGGGGGGAGCCATGAGCAGTTCTTC
CASSTSGGSHEQFF
>many|TRBV27|TRBJ2-7|NA
TGTGCCAGCAGTTTATGGGGTTCCGAGCAGTACTTC
CASSLWGSEQYF
>many|TRBV5-1|TRBJ1-4|NA
TGCGCCAGCAGCTTGTCCGGAGGAACAACTAATGAAAAACTGTTTTTT
CASSLSGGTTNEKLFF
>many|TRBV7-8|TRBJ2-7|TRBD1
TGTGCCAGCAGCTTCAATCCGACAGGGGGCCAGCAGTACTTC
CASSFNPTGGQQYF
>many|TRBV12-3/TRBV12-4|TRBJ2-5|NA
TGTGCCAGCAGGGTCGGTGAGACCCAGTACTTC
CASRVGETQYF
>NA|TRBV21-1|TRBJ2-4|NA
TGTGCCAGCAGCAAAGCCGTCAGGAACAAAAACATTCAGTACTTC
CASSKAVRNKNIQYF
>many|TRBV20-1|TRBJ1-5|TRBD1
TGCAGTGCTCGAGGACAGGGTGGGTACCAGCCCCAGCATTTT
CSARGQGGYQPQHF
>many|TRBV4-3|TRBJ2-1|NA
TGCGCCAGCAGCCGGAGGTCCGGCTCCTACAATGAGCAGTTCTTC
CASSRRSGSYNEQFF
>once|TRBV18|TRBJ1-3|NA
TGTGCCAGCTCACCACCTCCCCGATCCCGTGGAAACACCATATATTTT
CASSPPPRSRGNTIYF
>many|TRBV10-1|TRBJ2-3|TRBD2
TGCGCCAGCAGTGAGTCATTCGGCGGGGGGAGAGATACGCAGTATTTT
CASSESFGGGRDTQYF